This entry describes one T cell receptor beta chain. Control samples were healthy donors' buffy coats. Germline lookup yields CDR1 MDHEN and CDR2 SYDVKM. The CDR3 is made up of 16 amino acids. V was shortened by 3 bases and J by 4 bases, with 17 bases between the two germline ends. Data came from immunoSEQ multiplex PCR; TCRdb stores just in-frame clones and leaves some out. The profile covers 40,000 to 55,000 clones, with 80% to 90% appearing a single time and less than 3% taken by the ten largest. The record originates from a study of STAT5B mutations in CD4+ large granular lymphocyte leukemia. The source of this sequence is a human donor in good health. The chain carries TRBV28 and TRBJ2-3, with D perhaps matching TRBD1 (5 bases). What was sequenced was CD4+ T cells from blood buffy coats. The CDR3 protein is CASSFPWLVGPDTQYF. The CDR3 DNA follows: TGTGCCAGCAGTTTCCCCTGGCTAGTGGGGCCAGATACGCAGTATTTT.